The present T cell receptor (beta chain) was sequenced within a study of spatial heterogeneity in lung cancer. CDR3 length: 13 amino acids. V shed 0 bases and J shed 11 bases, with 13 bases lying between them. Germline CDR1 SGHNT, CDR2 YENEEA. Every TCR cDNA molecule carried a tag that served as a unique molecular identifier. In TCRdb, the 5' RACE reads were re-called with MiXCR into one record per CDR3 protein. The sample consists of several thousand distinct CDR3 sequences, 3.9% of them appearing once. Specified time point: sample taken at primary tumor resection. Study conclusions and caveats: One measure, the expanded intratumoral alpha and beta TCR count, tracked tumor mutation counts.

This clonotype was recorded at least ten times. The antigen is unknown. This sequence was found in a female donor with early-stage non-small cell lung cancer. This chain uses TRBV11-3 with TRBJ1-1, with no clear D. The sample consisted of lung tumor tissue, taken at surgery. CDR3 in amino acids: CASSLDREGEAFF. In DNA form, the CDR3 reads TGTGCCAGCAGCTTAGATCGGGAGGGTGAGGCTTTCTTT.